These 5 T cell receptor beta chains were sequenced from one sample in a study of long-term antiretroviral therapy in people with HIV. Researchers ran immunoSEQ v3.0 at survey level. Generated by immunoSEQ multiplex PCR, the TCRdb table keeps only in-frame clones and is missing some. The table includes 20,000 to 25,000 clones, approximately 88% detected once. The specimen comprised unsorted PBMCs, sampled 1.2 years after starting antiretroviral therapy. The source of these receptors is a middle-aged woman with HIV.

The V gene is TRBV5-4, the J gene TRBJ2-7; D is possibly TRBD2 (5 bases). The V end lost 4 bases, the J end lost 6 bases, and 11 bases lay between the germline ends. This CDR3 has 12 residues. CDR1 and CDR2 (germline): SGHNT, YYREEE (reference sequence). This chain's CDR3 is CASSRPGSEQYF. The CDR3 DNA is TGTGCCAGCAGCCGCCCGGGAAGCGAGCAGTACTTC.

The J gene is TRBJ2-2, the V gene TRBV5-1; 8 bases agree with TRBD2. The germline gives CDR1 SGHRS, CDR2 YFSETQ. Trimming removed 0 bases from V and 5 bases from J; junction bases left unmatched: 3. The CDR3 contains 15 residues. This chain's CDR3 is CASSLESSGTGELFF. Here the CDR3 DNA reads TGCGCCAGCAGCTTGGAGTCTAGCGGGACCGGGGAGCTGTTTTTT.

The V gene is TRBV5-1, the J gene TRBJ2-2; no firm D call. Germline V gene sequence: CDR1 SGHRS, CDR2 YFSETQ. Trimming took off 0 bases at V and 6 bases at J, with 12 bases between the two ends. The CDR3 consists of 15 residues. This chain's CDR3 is CASSLVGGVPGELFF. CDR3 nucleotide sequence: TGCGCCAGCAGCTTGGTAGGCGGAGTTCCCGGGGAGCTGTTTTTT.

This clone was detected once. The chain couples TRBV15 to TRBJ2-5; weak D call: TRBD2 (6 bases). The CDR3 is made up of 14 amino acids. V lost 3 bases to trimming and J lost 3 bases, with 11 bases between them. CDR1 LNHNV and CDR2 YYDKDF come from the germline V gene (reference sequence). The CDR3 sequence is CATSRGLIEETQYF. CDR3 DNA: TGTGCCACCAGCAGGGGACTCATAGAAGAGACCCAGTACTTC.

The rearrangement links TRBV5-5 to TRBJ1-1; 8 bases are a match to TRBD1. Germline values: CDR1 SGHKS, CDR2 YYEKEE (reference sequence). Losses at the gene ends were 1 base for V and 5 bases for J; bases not matched to a gene: 1. The CDR3 length is 13 residues. The CDR3 here is CASSLWTGTEAFF. The CDR3 coding sequence is TGTGCCAGCAGCTTGTGGACAGGGACTGAAGCTTTCTTT.